This T cell receptor (beta chain) was sequenced during a study of control samples from healthy donors and cancer patients. The CDR3 contains 15 residues. Germline V gene lookup returns CDR1 SGHRS and CDR2 YFSETQ. V was cut by 0 bases and J by 5 bases, with 12 bases left in between. The protocol was immunoSEQ multiplex PCR, while the TCRdb copy is restricted to in-frame clones and leaves out a portion. The sample includes 90,000 to 100,000 clones, 90% of them seen just once. This clone has just one count. The chain recombines TRBV5-1 with TRBJ2-1; D uncertain. What was sequenced was blood. The source is a woman in her late teens or twenties in good health. The CDR3 sequence is CASSLAAETNNEQFF. CDR3 coding DNA: TGCGCCAGCAGCTTGGCCGCAGAAACCAACAATGAGCAGTTCTTC.